This T cell receptor (beta chain) was captured by sequencing in a study of blood T cell repertoires in COVID-19. Germline CDR1 is KGHSH and CDR2 is LQKENI. The CDR3 consists of 16 residues. With 5 bases removed from V and 3 bases from J, the gap between germline ends came to 17 bases. As originally analysed: Using reference gene primer amplification, nucleated cell counts were estimated. Produced via immunoSEQ multiplex PCR; TCRdb's table is partial and in-frame only. V and J calls and clone size are as listed in that table; D and trimming were resolved from the DNA. The sample consists of about 140,000 clones, about 84% of them appearing once.

This TCR was recovered from a woman over 75 in a cohort sampled during active or convalescent COVID-19. V is TRBV18 and J is TRBJ1-3; D might be TRBD1 (5 bases). The sample was peripheral blood. The CDR3: CASSRSGPGGGNTIYF. Written as DNA, the CDR3 is TGTGCCAGCTCAAGATCCGGGCCCGGGGGTGGAAACACCATATATTTT.